The clone carrying this TCR beta chain was counted ten times or more. Its antigen is undetermined. This specimen belongs to a study of T cells in Graves' hyperthyroidism and ophthalmopathy. Study-wide results and limits: Most thyroid clonotypes expanded above 0.001 were also detected in blood. Ophthalmopathy was separated from stable hyperthyroidism by a 13 V-J model.

TCR beta CDR3 regions were amplified from RNA. During a first-round RT-PCR of the TCR CDR3, the HTBI primer set was used. TCRdb re-called the multiplex PCR reads with MiXCR, one entry per CDR3 protein. The sample gives about 640,000 distinct CDR3 sequences, 14% of which show up once; around 13% is in the top ten. Patients were excluded because of uncontrolled infection, other autoimmune disease, pregnancy or lactation. CDR1 and CDR2 from the germline V gene are SQVTM and ANQGSEA. The length of the CDR3 is 15 residues. J lost 4 bases, V lost 3 bases, and 5 bases had no gene match. This receptor was identified in a woman between 45 and 60 years old with Graves' ophthalmopathy. What was sequenced was blood. The chain carries TRBV29-1 and TRBJ2-1; 11 nucleotides line up with TRBD2. The CDR3 here is CSVERSSGRYNEQFF. In DNA form, the CDR3 reads TGCAGCGTTGAGCGGTCTAGCGGGAGGTACAATGAGCAGTTCTTC.